This T cell receptor beta chain appears in the sequencing data of a study of T cells after yellow fever vaccination. Per germline, CDR1 SGDLS and CDR2 YYNGEE. V was pared by 7 bases and J by 10 bases, with 12 bases between. The CDR3 is made up of 12 amino acids. General study findings and limits: It was the secondary response that reached its peak faster, day 5 versus 15, but it was weaker.

Using its own MiXCR run on the 5' RACE reads, TCRdb lists one record per CDR3 protein. The sample holds over 150,000 distinct CDR3 sequences, 6.2% seen once. As to this clonotype: What it binds is not known.

This TCR was recovered from a man aged 18 to 29 who received the YFV17D yellow fever vaccine. V gene TRBV9 combines with J gene TRBJ1-6; D is perhaps TRBD1 (6 bases). Source: CD4+ T cells sorted from PBMCs, taken on the day of the first yellow fever vaccination. The DNA for the CDR3 is TGTGCCAGCTTCATAAGGGGGTCACCCCTCCACTTT. Translating gives CASFIRGSPLHF.